Listed below are T cell receptor beta chains from one sample, sequenced in a study of graft-versus-host responses after intestinal transplantation. Method: immunoSEQ multiplex PCR; TCRdb's copy keeps in-frame clones and lacks some. The sample gives tens of thousands of clones, roughly 30% of which show up once; 9.2% is in the top ten. Sequences were derived from alloreactive CD8+ T cells from a mixed lymphocyte reaction culture, sampled before intestinal transplant. Every receptor here comes from a human patient who received an intestinal transplant. The CDR3 runs from the conserved cysteine through the conserved F or W. The D gene is left open where the match is weak. Not every row has a clone size; where given, it reads once, few, many or a size class.

size	J	V	D	CDR3	DNA
few	TRBJ2-7	TRBV27	TRBD1	CASSPQTGGYEQYF	TGTGCCAGCAGTCCGCAGACAGGGGGCTACGAGCAGTACTTC
.	TRBJ2-7	TRBV4-1	.	CASSQVGPDEQYF	TGCGCCAGCAGCCAAGTCGGGCCCGACGAGCAGTACTTC
medium-sized	TRBJ2-7	TRBV7-6	TRBD2	CASSLGGGGTHEQYF	TGTGCCAGCAGCTTAGGTGGGGGAGGGACCCACGAGCAGTACTTC
.	TRBJ2-7	TRBV6-5	.	CASSDAGNEQYF	TGTGCCAGCAGTGATGCAGGGAACGAGCAGTACTTC
.	TRBJ2-7	TRBV5-1	TRBD1	CASSPWPGQNYEQYF	TGCGCCAGCAGCCCTTGGCCGGGACAGAACTACGAGCAGTACTTC
medium-sized	TRBJ2-7	TRBV6-5	TRBD2	CASSPHNGGDYEQYF	TGTGCCAGCAGTCCGCACAATGGGGGGGACTACGAGCAGTACTTC
once	TRBJ1-6	TRBV4-1	.	CASSQATGRPLHF	TGCGCCAGCAGCCAAGCTACGGGGCGGCCCCTCCACTTT
.	TRBJ2-3	TRBV4-1	.	CASSQEPGWTDTQYF	TGCGCCAGCAGCCAAGAGCCAGGGTGGACAGATACGCAGTATTTT
.	TRBJ1-1	TRBV6-1	.	CASSNHLGMNTEAFF	TGTGCCAGCAGCAACCATTTGGGTATGAACACTGAAGCTTTCTTT
.	TRBJ1-2	TRBV10-2	.	CASSVAVGGLYGYTF	TGCGCCAGCAGTGTGGCAGTGGGGGGGTTATATGGCTACACCTTC
.	TRBJ2-1	TRBV4-2	.	CASSGGLSEQFF	TGTGCCAGCAGCGGGGGGCTATCGGAGCAGTTCTTC
.	TRBJ2-1	TRBV11-2	.	CASSLMNEQFF	TGTGCCAGCAGCCTTATGAATGAGCAGTTCTTC
medium-sized	TRBJ2-5	TRBV6-1	TRBD2	CASSGRGLAETQYF	TGTGCCAGCAGTGGTAGGGGACTAGCAGAGACCCAGTACTTC
few	TRBJ2-7	TRBV4-2	TRBD2	CASSQASGESYEQYF	TGTGCCAGCAGCCAAGCTAGCGGGGAGTCCTACGAGCAGTACTTC
.	TRBJ1-2	TRBV27	.	CASSLGQNYGYTF	TGTGCCAGCAGTTTAGGGCAGAACTATGGCTACACCTTC
once	TRBJ2-1	TRBV7-7	.	CASSQNGVEQFF	TGTGCCAGCAGTCAAAACGGGGTTGAGCAGTTCTTC
.	TRBJ2-1	TRBV7-6	.	CASSSSSYNEQFF	TGTGCCAGCAGCTCCTCCTCATACAATGAGCAGTTCTTC
.	TRBJ2-7	TRBV5-5	TRBD2	CASTTSGRSEQYF	TGTGCCAGCACCACTAGCGGGAGGTCCGAGCAGTACTTC
.	TRBJ2-7	TRBV5-6	.	CASSLSHLRRYEQYF	TGTGCCAGCAGCTTGAGTCATTTACGCCGCTACGAGCAGTACTTC
.	TRBJ2-4	TRBV7-9	TRBD2	CASSLGRLAERRKNIQYF	TGTGCCAGCAGCTTAGGTCGACTAGCGGAGAGGAGGAAAAACATTCAGTACTTC
.	TRBJ2-7	TRBV13	.	CASSQIRDSDEQYF	TGTGCCAGCAGCCAAATAAGGGACTCCGACGAGCAGTACTTC
few	TRBJ2-2	TRBV5-1	.	CASSLEGAGELFF	TGCGCCAGCAGCTTGGAGGGGGCCGGGGAGCTGTTTTTT
.	TRBJ2-7	TRBV7-9	.	CASSSVSQEQYF	TGTGCCAGCAGCTCCGTGTCCCAAGAGCAGTACTTC
.	TRBJ2-2	TRBV27	.	CASTIRGWEIANTGELFF	TGTGCCAGCACTATCCGGGGGTGGGAAATCGCGAACACCGGGGAGCTGTTTTTT
few	TRBJ2-5	TRBV30	.	CAWSLLETQYF	TGTGCCTGGAGTCTGTTGGAGACCCAGTACTTC
few	TRBJ2-7	TRBV7-9	.	CASSTRETWYEQYF	TGTGCCAGCAGCACCCGAGAGACTTGGTACGAGCAGTACTTC
.	TRBJ2-3	TRBV4-1	.	CASSHPRQAVGKTSTDTQYF	TGCGCCAGCAGCCACCCCCGACAGGCCGTAGGGAAGACTAGCACAGATACGCAGTATTTT
.	TRBJ1-2	TRBV28	.	CATRGGMWENYGYTF	TGTGCCACACGAGGGGGGATGTGGGAGAACTATGGCTACACCTTC
.	TRBJ2-7	TRBV7-6	TRBD2	CASSLEASGGPYEQYF	TGTGCCAGCAGCTTAGAGGCTAGCGGGGGACCCTACGAGCAGTACTTC
.	TRBJ1-6	TRBV28	TRBD1	CASSLFPTGGWYPGYNSPLHF	TGTGCCAGCAGTTTGTTCCCAACAGGGGGCTGGTATCCGGGCTATAATTCACCCCTCCACTTT
few	TRBJ2-7	TRBV27	.	CASSLYGAYEQYF	TGTGCCAGCAGCCTCTACGGGGCCTACGAGCAGTACTTC
.	TRBJ2-1	TRBV27	TRBD2	CASSWSGSPYNEQFF	TGTGCCAGCAGTTGGAGCGGGAGCCCCTACAATGAGCAGTTCTTC